Listed here are 22 T cell receptor beta chains from one sample, sequenced in a study of CD39 and CD103 CD8 tumor-infiltrating T cells. Measured with immunoSEQ multiplex PCR; TCRdb has only the in-frame clones, and not every one. The sample contains 2,000 to 2,500 clones, 70% to 85% of which appear only once. Input material: CD39- CD103- CD8+ T cells sorted from the tumor. Subset of the sample: CD103-CD39- double-negative CD45RA- CD8 T cells. These receptors came from a human donor with head and neck squamous cell carcinoma.

V gene TRBV6-4 combines with J gene TRBJ2-2; 11 nucleotides align to TRBD2. CDR1 is MRHNA and CDR2 is SNTAGT in the germline V gene. J gave up 3 bases and V 3 bases, and 0 bases lay outside the gene matches. CDR3 length: 15 residues. The CDR3, as DNA: TGTGCCAGCAGTGAACTAGCGGGGGACACCGGGGAGCTGTTTTTT. Amino acids: CASSELAGDTGELFF.

CDR3 sequence reads: CASSLGGGPYEQYF. The CDR3 DNA sequence: TGTGCCAGCAGCTTGGGAGGGGGGCCCTACGAGCAGTACTTC. The chain carries TRBV5-6 and TRBJ2-7; D tentatively reads TRBD1 or TRBD2 (6 bases each). This CDR3 region has 14 residues. V was trimmed by 0 bases and J by 2 bases, leaving 9 bases between them. The germline V gene encodes CDR1 SGHDT and CDR2 YYEEEE.

J is TRBJ2-1 and V is TRBV7-8; D ambiguous. The CDR3 has 18 amino acids. The germline V gene has CDR1 SGHVS and CDR2 FQNEAQ. Trimming stripped 5 bases from V and 3 bases from J, with 23 bases between. This CDR3 is CASSGHQRLLAFYNEQFF. CDR3 DNA: TGTGCCAGCAGCGGCCACCAACGACTCTTAGCCTTCTACAATGAGCAGTTCTTC.

The chain uses TRBV29-1 and TRBJ1-1; D not resolved. This CDR3 is built from 13 residues. Per the germline V gene, CDR1 is SQVTM and CDR2 is ANQGSEA. Trimming pared 5 bases from V and 1 base from J, leaving 11 bases between. The CDR3 DNA is TGCAGCGTTCGGTTTGAGGAGAACACTGAAGCTTTCTTT. Amino acids: CSVRFEENTEAFF.

This chain joins TRBV5-1 and TRBJ2-1, with D perhaps matching TRBD1 (5 bases). CDR3 size: 15 residues. Germline V gene sequence: CDR1 SGHRS, CDR2 YFSETQ. V was pared by 0 bases and J by 12 bases, with 19 bases between. The CDR3 is CASSLGFSGLDGQFF. In DNA form, the CDR3 reads TGCGCCAGCAGCTTGGGGTTCTCAGGGCTGGATGGGCAGTTCTTC.

The rearrangement links TRBV28 to TRBJ1-1; possible D gene TRBD1, 5 bases. CDR1 and CDR2 (germline): MDHEN, SYDVKM. The CDR3 contains 18 residues. Between the trimmed V and J ends, which lost 4 bases and 1 base, there was a span of 22 bases. CDR3 region: CASSSRQATGISNTEAFF. CDR3 nucleotide sequence: TGTGCCAGCAGTTCACGTCAGGCCACAGGTATCTCGAACACTGAAGCTTTCTTT.

This clone was recorded a few times. This chain links TRBV19 with TRBJ2-1; D uncertain. Trimming cost V 5 bases and J 4 bases, with 15 bases left between them. The germline CDR1 and CDR2 sequences are LNHDA and SQIVND (reference sequence). The CDR3 has 15 amino acids. The CDR3 spells CASSLQRLGYNEQFF. CDR3 in DNA: TGTGCCAGTAGTTTGCAGCGTCTAGGATACAATGAGCAGTTCTTC.

The chain is built from TRBV29-1 and TRBJ1-1; perhaps TRBD1 as D (5 bases). This CDR3 region has 12 residues. Trimming stripped 4 bases from V and 6 bases from J, with 12 bases between. Germline assignment: CDR1 SQVTM and CDR2 ANQGSEA. The CDR3 loop reads CSVGGGVPEAFF. DNA of the CDR3: TGCAGCGTTGGTGGAGGGGTCCCTGAAGCTTTCTTT.

The gene calls are TRBV27 and TRBJ1-5; 11 positions match TRBD1. This CDR3 has 14 residues. V lost 3 bases, J lost 5 bases, and 0 bases stayed unmatched. CDR1 and CDR2 (germline): MNHEY, SMNVEV (reference sequence). As DNA, the CDR3 is TGTGCCAGCAGTTTGGACAGGGGGCATCAGCCCCAGCATTTT. Translation gives CASSLDRGHQPQHF.

V and J are TRBV7-6 and TRBJ1-3, with D unresolved. CDR1 and CDR2 from the germline V gene are SGHVS and FNYEAQ. V lost 1 base and J lost 4, with 2 bases in between. The CDR3 is made up of 12 amino acids. The CDR3, as DNA: TGTGCCAGCAGCTTAGAGGGAAACACCATATATTTT. Protein: CASSLEGNTIYF.

The rearrangement links TRBV5-4 to TRBJ2-7; TRBD1 aligns across 11 bases. This CDR3 is built from 15 residues. V gave up 0 bases and J gave up 2 bases; unmatched junction bases: 1. Germline CDR1 and CDR2: SGHNT and YYREEE (reference sequence). CDR3 amino acids: CASSLAGQGAYEQYF. Here the CDR3 DNA reads TGTGCCAGCAGCTTGGCGGGACAGGGGGCCTACGAGCAGTACTTC.

The rearrangement uses TRBV6-5 and TRBJ1-1; D gene unclear. The CDR3 sequence is 12 residues long. From germline, CDR1 is MNHEY and CDR2 SVGAGI. The V end was cut by 10 bases, the J end by 4 bases, with 13 bases between. The CDR3 nucleotides read TGTGCCACAGGTACAAGTGGCACTGAAGCTTTCTTT. The encoded protein is CATGTSGTEAFF.

The V and J genes are TRBV5-6 and TRBJ1-2; D gene uncertain. Trimming shortened V by 0 bases and J by 5 bases, and 11 bases separated the two germline ends. The CDR3 sequence is 14 residues long. From germline, CDR1 is SGHDT and CDR2 YYEEEE. In DNA, the CDR3 is TGTGCCAGCAGCTTGGGCTGGATGGGATATGGCTACACCTTC. It codes for CASSLGWMGYGYTF.

This clone was counted a single time. The chain joins TRBV2 to TRBJ2-7; D tentatively reads TRBD1 or TRBD2 (7 bases each). This CDR3 has 15 residues. The V end was cut by 2 bases, the J end by 1 base, with 12 bases between. Per the germline V gene, CDR1 is SNHLY and CDR2 is FYNNEI. The CDR3 nucleotides read TGTGCCAGCAGTGAACAGGGGGGGTGGTCCTACGAGCAGTACTTC. Translating it yields CASSEQGGWSYEQYF.

This clone was counted only a few times. The chain uses TRBV4-2 and TRBJ2-1, with 12 bases aligning to TRBD1. Trimming cost V 4 bases and J 0 bases; bases outside gene matches: 19. CDR3 length equals 22 residues. The germline gives CDR1 LGHNA, CDR2 YNFKEQ. The CDR3 DNA reads TGTGCCAGCAGCCGTATACGGGACAGGGGGCTCTTCTGGCCAAACTCCTACAATGAGCAGTTCTTC. Protein: CASSRIRDRGLFWPNSYNEQFF.

J is TRBJ2-1 and V is TRBV7-9, with 9 bases fitting TRBD1. With 4 bases clipped from V and 7 bases from J, the junction kept 14 bases outside the gene matches. Per the germline V gene, CDR1 is SEHNR and CDR2 is FQNEAQ (reference sequence). This CDR3 is built from 17 residues. CDR3 nucleotide sequence: TGTGCCAGCAGCTACCCAAAACCGGGACAGGGTGGGAATGAGCAGTTCTTC. As protein: CASSYPKPGQGGNEQFF.

A few counts support this clone. The chain uses TRBV19 and TRBJ2-7; a possible D gene is TRBD2 (6 bases). The CDR3 is 15 amino acids. V was trimmed by 3 bases and J by 6 bases, leaving 18 bases between them. Germline values: CDR1 LNHDA, CDR2 SQIVND (reference sequence). DNA of the CDR3: TGTGCCAGTAGTATCGACGGCGGGATCCCTACCGAGCAGTACTTC. It yields the protein CASSIDGGIPTEQYF.

The chain couples TRBV29-1 to TRBJ2-3; 10 bases are shared with TRBD2. J was trimmed by 4 bases and V by 5 bases; bases with no gene match: 9. Germline V gives CDR1 SQVTM, CDR2 ANQGSEA. The CDR3 is 15 amino acids. CDR3 coding DNA: TGCAGCGTTAATGGGGCTAGCGGGGGTGCAGATACGCAGTATTTT. Translating gives CSVNGASGGADTQYF.

In its sample, this clone was seen once. The chain is built from TRBV5-1 and TRBJ2-7; 8 nucleotides agree with TRBD2. The CDR3 spans 14 residues. V dropped 7 bases and J dropped 3; count of bases not matched to a gene: 9. Germline loops: CDR1 SGHRS, CDR2 YFSETQ. In nucleotides, the CDR3 is TGCGCCAGCTGTCTTGGCGGGGGGTTCTACGAGCAGTACTTC. This encodes CASCLGGGFYEQYF.

This chain joins TRBV27 and TRBJ2-3; 10 bases agree with TRBD1. The CDR3 totals 16 residues. Germline CDR1 and CDR2: MNHEY and SMNVEV (reference sequence). V dropped 3 bases and J dropped 5; count of bases not matched to a gene: 8. DNA for the CDR3: TGTGCCAGCAGTTTTCGTGTGGACAGGGGGAGAGATACGCAGTATTTT. Amino acids: CASSFRVDRGRDTQYF.

This chain joins TRBV15 and TRBJ1-2, with TRBD1 as a possible D gene (6 bases). This CDR3 is 14 amino acids long. The V gene's germline CDR1 is LNHNV and CDR2 YYDKDF (reference sequence). V was pared by 3 bases and J by 4 bases, with 12 bases between. CDR3 coding DNA: TGTGCCACCAGCAGCGAGGGGGTCGGCTATGGCTACACCTTC. This translates into CATSSEGVGYGYTF.

V is TRBV7-3 and J is TRBJ2-1; D may be TRBD2 (5 bases). Germline lookup yields CDR1 SGHTA and CDR2 FQGTGA. Trimming took off 0 bases at V and 6 bases at J, with 6 bases between the two ends. The CDR3 consists of 13 residues. This chain's CDR3 is CASSLTGSNEQFF. Here the CDR3 DNA reads TGTGCCAGCAGCTTAACAGGGAGCAATGAGCAGTTCTTC.